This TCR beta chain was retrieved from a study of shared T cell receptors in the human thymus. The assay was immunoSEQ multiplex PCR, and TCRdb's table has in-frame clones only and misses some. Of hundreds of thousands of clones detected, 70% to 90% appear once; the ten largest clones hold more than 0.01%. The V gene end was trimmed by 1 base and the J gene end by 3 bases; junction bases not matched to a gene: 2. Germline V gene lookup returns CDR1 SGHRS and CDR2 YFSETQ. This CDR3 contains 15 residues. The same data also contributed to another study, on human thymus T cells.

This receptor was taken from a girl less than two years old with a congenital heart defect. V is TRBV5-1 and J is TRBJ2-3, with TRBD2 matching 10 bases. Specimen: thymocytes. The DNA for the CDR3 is TGCGCCAGCAGCTTGTGGACTAGCGGTACAGATACGCAGTATTTT. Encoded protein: CASSLWTSGTDTQYF.